These 4 T cell receptor beta chains were sequenced from one sample in a study of blood T cell repertoires in COVID-19. TCRdb keeps only in-frame clones here, not all; method: immunoSEQ multiplex PCR. Found here are 35,000 to 50,000 clones, about nine tenths of them singletons; the top ten hold 8.4%. The sample taken for sequencing was peripheral blood. The source is a man in his fifties or sixties with active COVID-19.

This chain connects TRBV28 to TRBJ2-7; 11 bases are shared with TRBD2. Germline CDR1 is MDHEN and CDR2 is SYDVKM. The CDR3 runs to 16 residues. The V segment lost 2 bases and the J segment 1 base; nucleotides outside the gene matches: 4. The CDR3 reads CASSLTLAGGSYEQYF. As DNA, the CDR3 is TGTGCCAGCAGTTTAACGCTAGCGGGAGGTTCCTACGAGCAGTACTTC.

In nucleotides, the CDR3 is TGTGCCAGCAGTCCACCCCCGGGACAGGGCAATAATTCACCCCTCCACTTT. Translated, it gives CASSPPPGQGNNSPLHF. This chain links TRBV28 with TRBJ1-6; 9 bases are shared with TRBD1. The CDR3 is 17 residues long. Germline trimming cut 5 bases from V and 5 bases from J; bases unmatched to any gene: 10. Germline CDR1 and CDR2: MDHEN and SYDVKM.

The DNA for the CDR3 is TGTGCCAGCAGCCTAGCGGGAGGCACAGATACGCAGTATTTT. As protein: CASSLAGGTDTQYF. The V gene is TRBV7-3, the J gene TRBJ2-3, with TRBD2 matching over 10 bases. Germline V gene lookup returns CDR1 SGHTA and CDR2 FQGTGA. J gave up 1 base and V 5 bases, and 0 bases lay outside the gene matches. This CDR3 comprises 14 residues.

This sequence joins TRBV18 and TRBJ1-1; a weak D match, TRBD1 (5 bases). This CDR3 has 15 residues. Deletions cut 2 bases from V and 3 bases from J, with 13 bases between. Germline V lookup: CDR1 KGHSH, CDR2 LQKENI. As DNA, the CDR3 is TGTGCCAGCTCACCAAGGAAGGGGTTGGACACTGAAGCTTTCTTT. Amino acid sequence: CASSPRKGLDTEAFF.